This paragraph covers one T cell receptor (beta chain) sequence. Its matching antigen is unknown. The germline V gene encodes CDR1 SEHNR and CDR2 FQNEAQ (reference sequence). The CDR3 is 15 residues long. V was trimmed by 4 bases and J by 1 base, leaving 13 bases between them. Profiling that covered TCR beta VDJ and CDR3 relied on genomic DNA as its template. TCRdb passed the reads through MiXCR, listing each CDR3 protein once. The top ten hold around 1.3% of the sample, which has approximately 300,000 distinct CDR3 sequences, around three fifths seen once. This record comes from a study of CD8+CD57+ T cells in acquired aplastic anemia. Study at large: The mean DNA yield obtained from sorted CD4+ and CD8+ cells came to roughly 3.4 ug.

Study results and caveats: Patients showed no significant difference from controls in CD8+ Simpson's diversity.

It was patients with CD8+CD57+ cell expansion by flow cytometry who were chosen for sequencing. Acquired aplastic anemia of severe grade affected all patients. The sequence was obtained from a human donor with aplastic anemia. Sequenced input: sorted CD4+, CD8+, or CD8+CD57+ T cells (not recorded which) from PBMCs. This chain links TRBV7-9 with TRBJ2-5; D perhaps matches TRBD1 (6 bases). The CDR3 loop reads CASSSGMGAQETQYF. The DNA for the CDR3 is TGTGCCAGCAGCTCCGGGATGGGGGCCCAAGAGACCCAGTACTTC.